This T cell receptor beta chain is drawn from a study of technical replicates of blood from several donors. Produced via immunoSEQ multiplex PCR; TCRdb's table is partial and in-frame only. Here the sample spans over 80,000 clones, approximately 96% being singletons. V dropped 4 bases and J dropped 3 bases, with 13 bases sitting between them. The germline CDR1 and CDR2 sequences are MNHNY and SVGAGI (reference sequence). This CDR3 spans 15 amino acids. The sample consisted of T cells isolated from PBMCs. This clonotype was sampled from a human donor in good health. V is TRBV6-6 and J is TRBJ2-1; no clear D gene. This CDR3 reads CASSSDLGLYNEQFF. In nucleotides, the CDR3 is TGTGCCAGCAGTTCTGACTTAGGCCTCTACAATGAGCAGTTCTTC.